Below are 31 T cell receptor beta chains sequenced from a single sample in a study of CD8 T cells in ankylosing spondylitis. From the 5' RACE reads, TCRdb called clonotypes with MiXCR, one entry per CDR3 protein. The table records about 52,000 distinct CDR3 sequences, 7.4% of them present only once. The sequenced sample consisted of blood, either unsorted or a sorted T cell fraction (not recorded which). These receptors were obtained from a female donor with ankylosing spondylitis or in good health (not recorded which).

This clonotype appeared many times. This chain links TRBV12-3 or TRBV12-4 with TRBJ2-5, with D maybe TRBD2 (5 bases). The CDR3 consists of 13 residues. With 5 bases removed from V and 7 bases from J, the gap between germline ends came to 14 bases. The CDR3 sequence: CASSPTPRGTQYF. CDR3 in DNA: TGTGCCAGCAGTCCAACTCCCCGGGGGACCCAGTACTTC.

This clonotype turned up a few times. This rearrangement joins TRBV4-2 to TRBJ2-2; D unresolved. V was cut by 0 bases and J by 1 base, with 15 bases left in between. The CDR3 is 18 amino acids. CDR1 is LGHNA, CDR2 YNFKEQ, per germline. CDR3: CASSQDGNYRMNTGELFF. CDR3 DNA: TGTGCCAGCAGCCAAGATGGAAACTACCGAATGAACACCGGGGAGCTGTTTTTT.

This clonotype was seen at least ten times. One junction end disagrees with the germline gene, perhaps due to a read error. The rearrangement links TRBV20-1 to TRBJ2-4; TRBD1 matches at 10 bases. Germline assignment: CDR1 DFQATT and CDR2 SNEGSKA (reference sequence). The CDR3 has 17 residues. CDR3 amino acids: CCAVLIGTGVAKNIQYF. Written as DNA, the CDR3 is TGCTGTGCTGTTCTCATCGGGACAGGGGTGGCCAAAAACATTCAGTACTTC.

This clonotype was observed many times. The chain is built from TRBV5-1 and TRBJ1-2; D gene unclear. CDR3 length: 14 residues. Trimming took off 0 bases at V and 4 bases at J, with 10 bases between the two ends. The V gene's germline CDR1 is SGHRS and CDR2 YFSETQ. CDR3 loop: CASSLGQEIYGYTF. The CDR3, as DNA: TGCGCCAGCAGCTTGGGGCAGGAGATCTATGGCTACACCTTC.

Regarding this clonotype: A much larger clone lies a single base off, so this may be a read error. The chain carries TRBV10-2 and TRBJ2-2, with D perhaps TRBD2 (5 bases). Germline CDR1 is WSHSY and CDR2 is SAAADI. V gave up 0 bases and J gave up 2 bases, with 10 bases separating them. This CDR3 spans 16 amino acids. The CDR3 region is CASSESKRSNTGELFF. DNA for the CDR3: TGCGCCAGCAGTGAGTCCAAGCGGAGTAACACCGGGGAGCTGTTTTTT.

This clonotype was observed a few times. J is TRBJ2-1 and V is TRBV4-1; 8 bases agree with TRBD2. The V gene end was trimmed by 2 bases and the J gene end by 9 bases; junction bases not matched to a gene: 3. The CDR3 length is 13 residues. CDR1 and CDR2 from the germline V gene are MGHRA and YSYEKL. The CDR3 nucleotides read TGCGCCAGCAGCCAACCGGGGGGGAGTGAGCAGTTCTTC. Translation: CASSQPGGSEQFF.

This clonotype was found a few times. The rearrangement joins TRBV18 to TRBJ2-3, with D uncertain. CDR1 and CDR2 from the germline V gene are KGHSH and LQKENI. There are 13 residues in the CDR3. The germline V and J ends were trimmed by 3 bases and 0 bases, with 4 bases remaining between them. The CDR3 DNA sequence: TGTGCCAGCTCACCTTCTAGCACAGATACGCAGTATTTT. Its protein is CASSPSSTDTQYF.

This clonotype was found many times. This chain joins TRBV3-1 and TRBJ1-1, with D maybe TRBD1 (6 bases). V gave up 4 bases and J gave up 1 base, with 10 bases separating them. Germline V lookup: CDR1 LGHDT, CDR2 YNNKEL (reference sequence). This CDR3 has 14 amino acids. The CDR3 loop is CASSLPRGNTEAFF. CDR3 in DNA: TGTGCCAGCAGCCTCCCCAGGGGGAACACTGAAGCTTTCTTT.

This clonotype was recorded many times. The rearrangement links TRBV10-3 to TRBJ1-1; D gene ambiguous. CDR1 ENHRY and CDR2 SYGVKD come from the germline V gene. This CDR3 contains 13 residues. Between the trimmed V and J ends, which lost 5 bases and 0 bases, there was a span of 7 bases. As DNA, the CDR3 is TGTGCCATCAGTATTGAGGTGAACACTGAAGCTTTCTTT. Its translation: CAISIEVNTEAFF.

This clonotype was found many times. This rearrangement joins TRBV5-1 to TRBJ1-3, with D uncertain. This CDR3 spans 11 amino acids. Germline lookup yields CDR1 SGHRS and CDR2 YFSETQ. V was clipped by 0 bases and J by 8 bases, with 3 bases between them. The DNA for the CDR3 is TGCGCCAGCAGCTTGGACCACACCATATATTTT. This gives the protein CASSLDHTIYF.

V usage is TRBV18 and J usage is TRBJ2-7, with D possibly TRBD2 on 5 matching bases. The CDR3 has 17 amino acids. Germline V gene lookup returns CDR1 KGHSH and CDR2 LQKENI. Trimming took off 6 bases at V and 4 bases at J, with 25 bases between the two ends. The CDR3 region is CASSRESGKLLGYEQYF. CDR3 DNA: TGTGCCAGCTCTCGAGAGTCCGGGAAACTCCTTGGGTACGAGCAGTACTTC. Full variable domain (outside the CDR3, taken from reference TRBV18 and TRBJ2-7): NAGVMQNPRHLVRRRGQEARLRCSPMKGHSHVYWYRQLPEEGLKFMVYLQKENIIDESGMPKERFSAEFPKEGPSILRIQQVVRGDSAAYFCASSRESGKLLGYEQYFGPGTRLTVT.

There are many counts of this clonotype. CDR3 region: CASSGGQGSVGGYTF. The CDR3 nucleotides read TGTGCCAGCAGTGGCGGACAGGGGAGTGTTGGTGGCTACACCTTC. V is TRBV3-1 and J is TRBJ1-2; TRBD1 matches 9 bases. Trimming at V came to 6 bases and at J to 7 bases, leaving 12 bases not matched to a gene. CDR1 LGHDT and CDR2 YNNKEL come from the germline V gene (reference sequence). The length of the CDR3 is 15 residues.

This clonotype has just a few counts. The J gene is TRBJ2-1, the V gene TRBV30; 9 bases match TRBD2. There are 15 residues in the CDR3. J was trimmed by 0 bases and V by 5 bases; bases with no gene match: 5. CDR1 and CDR2 (germline): GTSNPN, SVGIG (reference sequence). The DNA for the CDR3 is TGTGCCTGGGCATTTAGCGGGGGCTCCTACAATGAGCAGTTCTTC. The encoded protein is CAWAFSGGSYNEQFF.

This clonotype occurred many times. The rearrangement joins TRBV29-1 to TRBJ1-5; 9 bases are a match to TRBD1. In germline, CDR1 is SQVTM, CDR2 ANQGSEA. The CDR3 loop spans 13 amino acids. J was trimmed by 6 bases and V by 7 bases; bases with no gene match: 7. CDR3: CSARTGDRQPQHF. CDR3 bases: TGCAGCGCCAGGACAGGGGATCGTCAGCCCCAGCATTTT.

This clonotype was seen a handful of times. Here the CDR3 DNA reads TGTGCCAGCAGCTTCTCAGGGGCCCTAGATTACAATGAGCAGTTCTTC. Encoded protein: CASSFSGALDYNEQFF. This chain uses TRBV7-3 with TRBJ2-1; weak D call: TRBD1 (6 bases). Germline V gene data show CDR1 as SGHTA and CDR2 as FQGTGA. The CDR3 consists of 16 residues. Trimming stripped 3 bases from V and 4 bases from J, with 16 bases between. Using reference TRBV7-3 and TRBJ2-1 for the parts outside the CDR3, the full variable domain is GAGVSQTPSNKVTEKGKYVELRCDPISGHTALYWYRQSLGQGPEFLIYFQGTGAADDSGLPNDRFFAVRPEGSVSTLKIQRTERGDSAVYLCASSFSGALDYNEQFFGPGTRLTVL.

This clonotype appeared many times. This chain uses TRBV10-3 with TRBJ1-2, with D possibly TRBD1 on 5 matching bases. V lost 3 bases to trimming and J lost 1 base, with 9 bases between them. The length of the CDR3 is 14 residues. Germline values: CDR1 ENHRY, CDR2 SYGVKD. CDR3 residues: CAISDPTVNYGYTF. CDR3 nucleotides: TGTGCCATCAGTGACCCGACAGTTAACTATGGCTACACCTTC.

This clonotype was detected ten times or more. The chain uses TRBV7-9 and TRBJ1-1; 9 bases map to TRBD1. Germline V lookup: CDR1 SEHNR, CDR2 FQNEAQ (reference sequence). With V trimmed by 5 bases and J by 4 bases, 5 bases remained unmatched. The CDR3 is made up of 14 amino acids. The CDR3 DNA reads TGTGCCAGCAGCCTGGGACAGGGCTTCACTGAAGCTTTCTTT. It translates to CASSLGQGFTEAFF.

There are a few counts of this clonotype. The chain recombines TRBV11-2 with TRBJ1-1; 8 nucleotides match TRBD1. Germline CDR1 is SGHAT and CDR2 is FQNNGV. CDR3 length: 18 amino acids. V was clipped by 3 bases and J by 0 bases; unmatched bases: 12. The CDR3, as DNA: TGTGCCAGCAGCTTTAACAGGGGGTCCGTTTTATTGAACACTGAAGCTTTCTTT. It is translated as CASSFNRGSVLLNTEAFF.

This clonotype was counted at least ten times. The chain links TRBV27 to TRBJ2-1; D possibly uses TRBD1 or TRBD2 (5 bases each). The CDR3 has 16 residues. Germline CDR1 reads MNHEY; CDR2 reads SMNVEV (reference sequence). V was clipped by 5 bases and J by 3 bases, with 17 bases between them. CDR3 sequence reads: CASSRKTGTYYNEQFF. The CDR3 nucleotides are TGTGCCAGCAGTCGGAAGACCGGGACCTACTACAATGAGCAGTTCTTC.

The sample holds many counts of this clonotype. V and J are TRBV5-1 and TRBJ2-3, with TRBD1 matching over 7 bases. Germline CDR1 reads SGHRS; CDR2 reads YFSETQ. The ends lost 4 bases at V and 0 bases at J; junction bases unmatched: 5. The CDR3 loop spans 15 amino acids. CDR3 bases: TGCGCCAGCAGCACGCGGACAGGTAGCACAGATACGCAGTATTTT. This sequence encodes CASSTRTGSTDTQYF. The full variable domain, with the rest looked up from reference TRBV5-1 and TRBJ2-3, is KAGVTQTPRYLIKTRGQQVTLSCSPISGHRSVSWYQQTPGQGLQFLFEYFSETQRNKGNFPGRFSGRQFSNSRSEMNVSTLELGDSALYLCASSTRTGSTDTQYFGPGTRLTVL.

This clonotype was seen ten or more times. The gene calls are TRBV2 and TRBJ2-2, with 7 bases matching TRBD1. The CDR3 has 15 amino acids. The V and J ends lost 5 bases and 3 bases, in that order; junction bases with no gene match: 6. The germline V gene encodes CDR1 SNHLY and CDR2 FYNNEI. CDR3 amino acids: CASSSRDSYTGELFF. The DNA for the CDR3 is TGTGCCAGCAGTTCCCGGGACAGCTACACCGGGGAGCTGTTTTTT.

This clonotype was found many times. The J gene is TRBJ1-1, the V gene TRBV5-1; 12 bases align to TRBD1. Germline V lookup: CDR1 SGHRS, CDR2 YFSETQ. The CDR3 runs 17 residues. Trimming at V came to 5 bases and at J to 0 bases, leaving 8 bases not matched to a gene. The CDR3 loop is CASRQRDRGLMNTEAFF. The DNA for the CDR3 is TGCGCCAGCAGACAAAGGGACAGGGGGCTCATGAACACTGAAGCTTTCTTT.

This clonotype was counted at least ten times. The chain employs TRBV24-1 and TRBJ2-5; D is uncertain. CDR3 length: 13 amino acids. Between the trimmed V and J ends, which lost 9 bases and 1 base, there was a span of 11 bases. Germline CDR1 is KGHDR and CDR2 is SFDVKD. The CDR3 spells CATLGPPQETQYF. CDR3 sequence (DNA): TGTGCCACCCTCGGACCTCCCCAAGAGACCCAGTACTTC.

At least ten counts were recorded for this clonotype. This chain links TRBV5-1 with TRBJ2-5; 8 nucleotides line up with TRBD2. In germline, CDR1 is SGHRS, CDR2 YFSETQ. The V gene end was trimmed by 0 bases and the J gene end by 4 bases; junction bases not matched to a gene: 8. This CDR3 comprises 16 residues. CDR3 sequence reads: CASSLASSGYRETQYF. The CDR3 region has the DNA TGCGCCAGCAGCTTGGCCTCTAGCGGGTATAGAGAGACCCAGTACTTC. Based on the CDR3 plus reference TRBV5-1 and TRBJ2-5, the full variable domain is KAGVTQTPRYLIKTRGQQVTLSCSPISGHRSVSWYQQTPGQGLQFLFEYFSETQRNKGNFPGRFSGRQFSNSRSEMNVSTLELGDSALYLCASSLASSGYRETQYFGPGTRLLVL.

This clonotype was detected a few times. At one of its ends the junction is not consistent with the germline gene, which may arise from a read error. The V gene is TRBV7-7, the J gene TRBJ2-1; 11 bases match TRBD2. The CDR3 totals 18 residues. Germline V gene sequence: CDR1 SSHAT, CDR2 FNYEAQ (reference sequence). CDR3 DNA: TGTGCTAGCAGCTTAGGAGCTAGCGGGGGGCATTTGGACAATGAGCAGTTCTTC. Amino acids: CASSLGASGGHLDNEQFF.

The chain carries TRBV12-3 or TRBV12-4 and TRBJ1-6, with 9 bases that match TRBD1. This CDR3 has 16 residues. The trim removed 3 bases at V and 7 bases at J, leaving 7 bases unmatched. The CDR3 region has the DNA TGTGCCAGCAGTTTGGGGACAGGGATCGACAATTCACCCCTCCACTTT. Protein: CASSLGTGIDNSPLHF.

By proportion, this clonotype is medium-sized (0.01 to 0.1%). This chain joins TRBV7-3 and TRBJ1-1, with D possibly being TRBD1 (6 bases). V lost 1 base and J 5 bases, leaving 11 bases between the germline ends. CDR3 length equals 14 residues. Germline V gives CDR1 SGHTA, CDR2 FQGTGA. For the CDR3, the DNA is TGTGCCAGCAGCTTAAGGGGGGCAGAAACTGAAGCTTTCTTT. This encodes CASSLRGAETEAFF.

This clonotype was seen at least ten times. The DNA for the CDR3 is TGTGCCAGCAGTCTTGCGCCTGGTGGGCCCCGGAGGAATGAGCAGTTCTTC. It is translated as CASSLAPGGPRRNEQFF. This chain uses TRBV28 with TRBJ2-1; the D gene is possibly TRBD2 (5 bases). Germline CDR1 MDHEN, CDR2 SYDVKM. V lost 5 bases to trimming and J lost 7 bases, with 24 bases between them. The CDR3 has 17 residues.

Many counts were recorded for this clonotype. This rearrangement joins TRBV5-1 to TRBJ2-2, with a possible D match to TRBD1 (6 bases). V lost 0 bases to trimming and J lost 2 bases, with 8 bases between them. Germline CDR1 reads SGHRS; CDR2 reads YFSETQ. The CDR3 spans 15 residues. CDR3 nucleotide sequence: TGCGCCAGCAGCTTGGGGACAGCAAACACCGGGGAGCTGTTTTTT. It encodes CASSLGTANTGELFF.

This clonotype came up many times. J is TRBJ2-4 and V is TRBV12-3 or TRBV12-4; TRBD1 agrees at 9 bases. Unmatched junction bases numbered 9, after V lost 6 bases and J lost 9 bases. CDR3 size: 14 residues. The CDR3 DNA follows: TGTGCCAGCAGCCAGGGACAGGGAGGGAGCATTCAGTACTTC. Protein sequence: CASSQGQGGSIQYF.

This clonotype was picked up many times. This chain connects TRBV4-3 to TRBJ1-2, with D perhaps TRBD1 (6 bases). The CDR3 extends over 15 amino acids. Germline CDR1 and CDR2: LGHNA and YSLEER. Trimming cost V 8 bases and J 2 bases, with 18 bases left between them. In nucleotides, the CDR3 is TGCGCCAGCCGACCCTCGGACAGTGTGAACTATGGCTACACCTTC. This encodes CASRPSDSVNYGYTF.